This section outlines one TCR beta chain sequence together with its context. These data belong to a study of blood T cell repertoires in COVID-19. Study at large: T cells, B-cell-depleted T cells, or PBMCs provided the cDNA or gDNA that served as material.

The CDR3 runs 15 residues. With 4 bases clipped from V and 3 bases from J, the junction kept 4 bases outside the gene matches. From germline, CDR1 is SGHKS and CDR2 YYEKEE (reference sequence). As processed by the authors: Scientists estimated how many nucleated cells there were by amplifying reference gene primers. The assay was immunoSEQ multiplex PCR, and TCRdb's table has in-frame clones only and misses some. V, J and clone size derive from that table, while D and trimming were established from the DNA sequence. Here the sample spans 130,000 or so clones, around four fifths being singletons. V usage is TRBV5-5 and J usage is TRBJ2-3, with 11 positions matching TRBD2. This clonotype was obtained from a human donor in a cohort sampled during active COVID-19. The specimen was peripheral blood. CDR3 DNA sequence: TGTGCCAGCAGCCAGGGACTAGCGGAAACAGATACGCAGTATTTT. Translating it yields CASSQGLAETDTQYF.